This T cell receptor (beta chain) was sequenced during a study of cytomegalovirus exposure and HLA in healthy donors (dated 2017 in TCRdb). In the study overall: An earlier analysis of about 530 of the donors reported approximately 280 Gb of sequence data and some 110 million unique TCR beta sequences obtained from roughly 170 million T cells. In a later analysis, previously published TCR beta repertoires from 500 to 750 donors were re-analyzed and high-resolution HLA genotyping was added so that TCR occurrence patterns could be studied. The study aimed to test whether cataloging public T cell receptors could reveal signatures of past pathogen exposure. The later analysis used no new phenotypic data to find candidate immune exposures, relying instead on TCR beta sequences and their occurrence across donors. Four to six DR-DQ haplotypes were handled as single units for association and clustering, since linkage in the cohort was strong. Of the roughly 390 genotyped donors, over 80% were placed in the genetic ancestry cluster associated with self-reported Caucasian donors. Among about 410 genotyped donors of the cohort, an average of approximately 240,000 unique TCR beta nucleotide sequences was sequenced per donor, of which roughly 17% were non-productive. An earlier analysis of roughly 580 of the donors used high-throughput TCR beta sequencing to judge whether each TCR beta V gene segment behaved as functional or pseudogenic. Every discovery cohort repertoire had been produced on one sequencing platform. A separate validation cohort of more than 100 different subjects was used in addition to the 666-subject first cohort. The T cell repertoires of some 670 subjects were profiled by immunosequencing and related to cytomegalovirus serostatus. About 310 gigabases of sequencing data and tens of millions of unique TCR sequences were included in an early release covering about 700 HLA-typed donors. Alongside the repertoire data, information on donor age, sex, ethnicity and CMV serostatus was compiled. To predict cytomegalovirus infection status, the study combined high-throughput TCR immunosequencing, statistical association of individual TCRs with disease status, and machine learning. HLA typing covered class I and class II loci at four-digit resolution. Typing coverage varied by locus: about 620-630 donors for A, B, C, DRB1 and DQB1; under 550 for DQA1; around 610 for DPA1; more than 450 for DPB1. Genome-wide SNP genotypes for about 55% of the roughly 670 donors were used in a later genetic analysis, which treated that subset as a discovery cohort.

For this clone: Its binding antigen is unknown. Base qualities are not recorded, but no much larger clone differs from it by a single base.

The cohort comprised 710 or so healthy bone marrow donors. At the time of sampling, every cohort member was nominally healthy, though immune exposures that went unrecorded were likely present. Of the approximately 670 cohort members, 250 to 300 had a positive CMV serostatus and 350 to 450 had a negative one, while no CMV serostatus was recorded for the donor. A peripheral blood sample was provided by each donor, and peripheral blood mononuclear cells were used for TCR beta sequencing. The Qiagen DNeasy Blood Extraction Kit was used to extract genomic DNA from the blood cell samples. Reading the germline V gene gives CDR1 MNHEY and CDR2 SVGAGI. From cysteine to phenylalanine, the CDR3 is 14 amino acids long. Only CDR3 DNA remains: 42 bases, in frame from the first base. At the junction V is shortened by 6 bases and J by 3 bases, with 12 bases in between. Here is what the overall study found, with its caveats: A later analysis found that TCR association rates varied across HLA loci, with DRB1 alleles showing the most associated TCRs and HLA-C alleles the fewest. A later genetic analysis reported fewer N-insertions in productive TCRs among donors in an Asian-associated ancestry cluster than the roughly 700-donor mean. Across donors, most TCR sequences were observed very rarely, whereas some public TCRs were present in many individuals. A further reported finding was that TCR beta sequences accurately predicted the HLA-A and HLA-B alleles for most subjects in the first cohort. Assigning TCR associations to individual alleles was difficult when HLA alleles, especially DR and DQ, strongly co-occurred. Roughly uniform sequencing depth across donors was assumed in presence/absence analyses, although this assumption may not hold. The only immune exposure information available for the cohort was CMV serostatus. Broadly in line with IMGT annotations, most TCR beta V segments showed up in productive rearrangements about 87% or about 30% of the time in an earlier analysis of approximately 640 of the donors. The classifier was reported to diagnose cytomegalovirus status with high specificity and sensitivity in both the original and validation cohorts. In a later analysis, most CMV-associated TCR beta chains were found to appear HLA-restricted, with HLA associations seemingly driven largely by CMV exposure. Correlated functional status among segregating V segments might reflect linkage disequilibrium, but an unknown experimental factor could not be ruled out. In a later analysis, several top co-occurrence clusters were reported to appear linked to parvovirus B19, influenza, CMV and Epstein-Barr virus. A cluster of highly shared sequence variants was judged likely to be a technical artifact of the sequencing pipeline. In a later analysis, HLA-associated TCR beta chains showed more clonal expansion and lower generation probabilities than non-associated chains that were equally common. The cohort was sequenced for TCR beta chains only, and without alpha or paired-chain data the features that could be detected were limited. According to the authors, the approach could potentially be generalized to other disease states and immunological phenotypes. Because HLA typing was unavailable for some donors at each locus, only the typed subset was used in association tests. Specific HLA alleles were associated with over 15,000 TCR beta sequences at a false discovery rate of 0.05 in a later analysis. The study listed 164 TCR beta chains as associated with cytomegalovirus. Because the 87-base-pair reads could not distinguish some IMGT-functional V segments, including TRBV6-2 and TRBV6-3, those segments were excluded. Over 15 rarely observed V segments, including chromosome 9 orphons, were excluded from the earlier analysis of some 590 of the donors because counts were too low. An association between a missense DCLRE1C variant and V-gene and J-gene trimming of TCR beta chains was found in a later genetic analysis and replicated in an independent cohort. In vitro tests confirmed that a few of the cytomegalovirus-associated TCR beta chains recognize cytomegalovirus antigens.

The method was the immunoSEQ multiplex PCR assay. A mixture of 60 forward primers for TCR Vbeta segments and 13 reverse primers for TCR Jbeta segments was used in the multiplex PCR. The CDR3 region of rearranged TCR beta genes was amplified from genomic DNA by a multiplex PCR assay. The amplified TCR beta libraries were sequenced on the Illumina HiSeq System as 87-base-pair reads. For the original study's pipeline: Across the roughly 700 repertoires, a later analysis counted 75 million to 90 million unique TCR beta chains, around 11 million of which were shared by at least two donors. Raw reads were error-corrected and collapsed into unique sequences by a nearest-neighbor algorithm in which closely related sequences were merged to remove PCR and sequencing errors. Alignment of CDR3 sequences to IMGT reference sequences was used to assign V, D and J gene segments. For a sequence to be retained, a match of at least six nucleotides to both a V gene segment and a J gene segment was required. A rearrangement counted as productive if the CDR3 had no stop codons and remained in frame with V and J, and every other rearrangement counted as non-productive. CDR3 was defined according to IMGT convention as the region running from the second conserved V-encoded cysteine to the conserved J-encoded phenylalanine. Sequences without an unambiguous match to a single V gene segment were excluded from the earlier analysis of over 500 of the donors. In an earlier analysis of several hundred of the donors, a V segment was called functional when productive rearrangements were above 56.7%, and segregating when the standard deviation between donors exceeded 5%. A statistical classification framework was built to diagnose cytomegalovirus status from the catalog of TCR beta chain sequences. A later analysis assigned V and J genes by comparing TCR nucleotide sequences with IMGT/GENE-DB human TR gene sequences. In a later analysis, CDR3 sequences and most-parsimonious VDJ recombination scenarios were assigned using the TCRdist pipeline. In a later analysis, each TCR beta chain was defined by its CDR3 amino acid sequence together with its V-gene family, and reads without a unique V-gene family were excluded. In a later analysis, some 600 highly shared, low-generation-probability nucleotide sequences were removed to address suspected cross-contamination and a sequencing artifact. A later analysis calculated a clonal expansion index for each public chain from normalized within-repertoire ranks of inferred template counts. In a later analysis, generation probabilities were computed using a VDJ recombination model fitted to out-of-frame rearrangements, and the results were checked against IGoR. Hypergeometric tests were used in a later analysis to score TCR-TCR, TCR-HLA and TCR-CMV co-occurrence, with a repertoire-size bias correction applied to the TCR pairs. A later analysis estimated false discovery rates by permuting HLA or CMV assignments 20 times. In a later analysis, co-occurring TCRs were grouped with DBSCAN, and TCRdist sequence similarity was added when clustering was performed within HLA-allele-positive subsets. For co-occurrence clustering, repertoires with fewer than 30,000 or more than 120,000 public chains were excluded, along with roughly 5 repertoires with anomalous nucleotide sharing. TCRdb obtained this table from immuneACCESS and retained in-frame rearrangements with V and J assigned. These tables miss some clones; where compared with another copy, unresolved V genes account for less than half of the shortfall, and the remainder is unexplained. Clonal size and the V and J genes are those of that table, whereas D and trimming came from the DNA. In this sample the table shows about 160,000 clones, roughly 80% of which occur a single time. The top ten clonotypes cover 1.9% of the sample.

The V gene is TRBV6-5 and the J gene is TRBJ1-5; confidence is insufficient to name the D gene. The origin of this receptor is a human donor in good health. Input material: PBMCs. The nucleotide sequence reads as follows: TGTGCCAGCAGACGCCGGGGTATCAATCAGCCCCAGCATTTT. Its protein product is CASRRRGINQPQHF.